This T cell receptor beta chain was sequenced for a study of blood T cell repertoires in COVID-19. Study in general: COVID-19 samples collected from the United States, Italy and Spain covered acute and convalescent phases.

Trimming took off 2 bases at V and 6 bases at J, with 8 bases between the two ends. CDR1 is MNHEY and CDR2 is SVGAGI in the germline V gene. The CDR3 runs 14 residues. Under the authors' procedure: The authors estimated nucleated cell counts from reference gene primer amplification. Repertoires were generated with immunoSEQ multiplex PCR, while TCRdb's copy carries only in-frame clones and drops some. The DNA was the basis for D and trimming; V, J and clone size are from that table. The table has 75,000 to 100,000 clones, about 83% seen once. Input material: peripheral blood. The sequence was obtained from a human donor in a cohort sampled during active COVID-19. The V gene is TRBV6-5, the J gene TRBJ1-6; D is unclear. CDR3 sequence (DNA): TGTGCCAGCAGTTACGGACGGGGTAATTCACCCCTCCACTTT. Translated: CASSYGRGNSPLHF.